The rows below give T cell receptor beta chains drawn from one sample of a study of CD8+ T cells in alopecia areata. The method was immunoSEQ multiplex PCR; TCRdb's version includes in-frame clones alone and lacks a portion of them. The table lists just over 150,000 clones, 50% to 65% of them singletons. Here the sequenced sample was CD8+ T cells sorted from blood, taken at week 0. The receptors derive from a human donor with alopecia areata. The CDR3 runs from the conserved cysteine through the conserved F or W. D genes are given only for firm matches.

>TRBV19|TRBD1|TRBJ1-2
CASSGTGSYGYTF
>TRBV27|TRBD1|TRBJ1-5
CASSPQGASQPQHF
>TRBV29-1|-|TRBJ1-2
CSAPRTDNYGYTF
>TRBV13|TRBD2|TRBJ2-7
CASSLGPPLAGDYEQYF
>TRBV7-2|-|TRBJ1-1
CASSLEAGNTEAFF
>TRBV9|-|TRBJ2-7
CASSVQGGYEQYF
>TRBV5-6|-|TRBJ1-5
CASSMGPHQPQHF
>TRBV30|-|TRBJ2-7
CAWSSGAGDEQYF
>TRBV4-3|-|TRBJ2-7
CASSPTLRDRSLEQYF
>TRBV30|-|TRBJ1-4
CATYLITVGRPGGATNEKLFF
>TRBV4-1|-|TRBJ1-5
CASSQDGRQNQPQHF
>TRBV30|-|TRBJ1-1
CAWRPAKTEAFF
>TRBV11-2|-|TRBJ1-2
CASRQQGYGYTF
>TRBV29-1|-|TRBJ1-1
CSVVVGKTEAFF
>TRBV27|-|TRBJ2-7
CASGPGYEQYF
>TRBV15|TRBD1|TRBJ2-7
CATSRSRDRGYEQYF
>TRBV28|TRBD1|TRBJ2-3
CASRYQGASDTQYF
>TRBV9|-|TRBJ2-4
CASSVGTNLAKNIQYF
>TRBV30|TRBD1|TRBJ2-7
CACTGTGYEQYF
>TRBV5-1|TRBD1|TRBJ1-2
CASSHPGDSYRLNYGYTF
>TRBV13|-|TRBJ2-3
CASSGRNTQYF
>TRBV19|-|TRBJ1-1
CASSIDNWNTEAFF
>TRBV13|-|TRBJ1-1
CASSPLDIKNTEAFF
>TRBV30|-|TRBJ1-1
CAWNLGRVGLVEAFF
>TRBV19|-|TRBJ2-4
CASLEGGKNIQYF
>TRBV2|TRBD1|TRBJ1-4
CASSEDRGGEKLFF
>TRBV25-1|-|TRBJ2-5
CASSSPVGEKTQYF
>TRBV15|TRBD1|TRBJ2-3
CATSLENRGLTDTQYF
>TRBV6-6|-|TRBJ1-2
CASTPRPGAHYGYTF
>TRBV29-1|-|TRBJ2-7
CSAQVGGREQYF
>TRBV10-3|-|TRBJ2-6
CAISEGGSGANVLTF
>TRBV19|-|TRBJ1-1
CATTASAQNTEAFF
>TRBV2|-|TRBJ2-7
CASRDSREQYF
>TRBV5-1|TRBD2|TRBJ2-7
CASSFPREGPYEQYF